Each of the 19 T cell receptor beta chains below was sequenced from the same sample in a study of blood T cell repertoires in COVID-19. Clones were read by immunoSEQ multiplex PCR, and TCRdb kept only the in-frame ones, dropping some. This sample has about 26,000 clones, with around 66% found just once. Input material: peripheral blood. The receptors here all came from a man between 60 and 75 years old with active or convalescent COVID-19.

The chain couples TRBV2 to TRBJ1-6; 7 bases map to TRBD1. Germline V gene lookup returns CDR1 SNHLY and CDR2 FYNNEI. V lost 7 bases and J lost 4; bases outside the gene matches: 7. The CDR3 contains 15 residues. The CDR3 DNA sequence: TGTGCCAGCAACGAGGACAGGAATTATAATTCACCCCTCCACTTT. It is translated as CASNEDRNYNSPLHF.

V gene TRBV6-1 combines with J gene TRBJ2-7; 7 bases are shared with TRBD2. Trimming removed 2 bases from V and 0 bases from J; junction bases left unmatched: 4. The germline V gene has CDR1 MNHNS and CDR2 SASEGT. The CDR3 is 15 residues long. Here the CDR3 reads CASSELAVSSYEQYF. CDR3 nucleotides: TGTGCCAGCAGTGAACTAGCGGTAAGCTCCTACGAGCAGTACTTC.

The rearrangement joins TRBV9 to TRBJ2-3; TRBD2 matches 7 bases. In germline, CDR1 is SGDLS, CDR2 YYNGEE. The CDR3 spans 14 residues. Germline trimming cut 3 bases from V and 4 bases from J; bases unmatched to any gene: 5. CDR3 nucleotide sequence: TGTGCCAGCAGCGCATGGGGGGGATCAGATACGCAGTATTTT. Its protein is CASSAWGGSDTQYF.

The chain couples TRBV27 to TRBJ1-1; 11 bases fit TRBD1. CDR3 length: 13 amino acids. V gave up 6 bases and J gave up 6 bases; unmatched junction bases: 3. Per germline, CDR1 MNHEY and CDR2 SMNVEV (reference sequence). CDR3 coding DNA: TGTGCCAGCAGGTCGGGACAGGGGGCTGAAGCTTTCTTT. It yields the protein CASRSGQGAEAFF.

This clone came up once. The chain is built from TRBV5-1 and TRBJ2-1, with 8 nucleotides matching TRBD2. V shed 3 bases, J shed 4 bases, and the junction held 12 bases outside the gene matches. Germline V gives CDR1 SGHRS, CDR2 YFSETQ. The CDR3 is made up of 17 amino acids. The CDR3 sequence is CASSYGLASTLYNEQFF. The CDR3 region has the DNA TGCGCCAGCAGCTATGGACTAGCCTCGACGCTGTACAATGAGCAGTTCTTC.

A few counts support this clone. V usage is TRBV3-1 (or the pseudogene TRBV3-2) and J usage is TRBJ2-5; 8 nucleotides agree with TRBD2. The germline CDR1 and CDR2 sequences are LGHDT and YNNKEL (reference sequence). The CDR3 is 15 residues long. The ends lost 1 base at V and 4 bases at J; junction bases unmatched: 5. The CDR3 spells CASSQGGTRPETQYF. The CDR3 DNA reads as TGTGCCAGCAGCCAAGGTGGGACTAGACCAGAGACCCAGTACTTC.

J is TRBJ2-1 and V is TRBV5-1; 8 nucleotides line up with TRBD2. Germline trimming cut 2 bases from V and 0 bases from J; bases unmatched to any gene: 19. Germline loops: CDR1 SGHRS, CDR2 YFSETQ. This CDR3 contains 21 residues. CDR3 coding DNA: TGCGCCAGCAGCTTAACTGGGACTAGGATTACTAGGGCGTTCTCCTACAATGAGCAGTTCTTC. It is translated as CASSLTGTRITRAFSYNEQFF.

The rearrangement uses TRBV9 and TRBJ1-3; D unresolved. In germline, CDR1 is SGDLS, CDR2 YYNGEE. V was trimmed by 4 bases and J by 2 bases, leaving 13 bases between them. The CDR3 spans 15 residues. The CDR3 DNA reads TGTGCCAGCAGCCCCGTTCCCACTGCTGGAAACACCATATATTTT. This encodes CASSPVPTAGNTIYF. The full variable domain, its missing parts supplied by reference TRBV9 and TRBJ1-3, is DSGVTQTPKHLITATGQRVTLRCSPRSGDLSVYWYQQSLDQGLQFLIQYYNGEERAKGNILERFSAQQFPDLHSELNLSSLELGDSALYFCASSPVPTAGNTIYFGEGSWLTVV.

Notes on this clone: One end of the junction varies from germline; a read error may be responsible. V and J are TRBV10-3 and TRBJ1-6; TRBD1 is a possible D gene (6 bases). CDR1 is ENHRY and CDR2 is SYGVKD in the germline V gene. The CDR3 loop spans 15 amino acids. The CDR3: CATSGGGAFNSPLHF. The CDR3 nucleotides read TGTGCCACCAGTGGTGGGGGGGCTTTTAATTCACCCCTCCACTTT.

The chain carries TRBV27 and TRBJ2-3; 9 bases agree with TRBD1. From germline, CDR1 is MNHEY and CDR2 SMNVEV (reference sequence). CDR3 length: 14 residues. The J segment lost 4 bases and the V segment lost 9 bases, leaving 8 bases of the junction unmatched. CDR3 nucleotides: TGTGCCAGTACACAGGGGGCGCGGCCAGATACGCAGTATTTT. This codes for CASTQGARPDTQYF.

This chain uses TRBV3-1 (or the pseudogene TRBV3-2) with TRBJ1-1, with D unresolved. Trimming removed 4 bases at V and 4 bases at J, with 10 bases between. The CDR3 runs to 13 residues. The germline V gene encodes CDR1 LGHDT and CDR2 YNNKEL (reference sequence). CDR3 nucleotides: TGTGCCAGCAGCCCACTGCTCGGCACTGAAGCTTTCTTT. Protein product: CASSPLLGTEAFF.

The J gene is TRBJ1-2, the V gene TRBV2, with a possible D match to TRBD1 (6 bases). The germline V and J ends were trimmed by 6 bases and 0 bases, with 14 bases remaining between them. CDR3 size: 15 residues. The V gene's germline CDR1 is SNHLY and CDR2 FYNNEI. The CDR3 loop reads CASRKEDSSNYGYTF. The CDR3 DNA sequence: TGTGCCAGCAGGAAGGAGGACAGTTCTAACTATGGCTACACCTTC.

J is TRBJ1-4 and V is TRBV6-1; 7 bases match TRBD1. With 3 bases clipped from V and 5 bases from J, the junction kept 6 bases outside the gene matches. CDR1 is MNHNS and CDR2 is SASEGT in the germline V gene. The CDR3 contains 15 residues. The CDR3 region has the DNA TGTGCCAGCAGTGACTCGACAGGGACAAATGAAAAACTGTTTTTT. Translation gives CASSDSTGTNEKLFF.

This chain connects TRBV5-1 to TRBJ2-7; D is perhaps TRBD2 (7 bases). Germline CDR1 reads SGHRS; CDR2 reads YFSETQ. This CDR3 region has 16 residues. V shed 2 bases and J shed 1 base, with 16 bases lying between them. CDR3 in amino acids: CASSFGGAVYSYEQYF. In nucleotides, the CDR3 is TGCGCCAGCAGCTTTGGGGGGGCAGTTTATTCCTACGAGCAGTACTTC.

This clone appeared once. J is TRBJ2-3 and V is TRBV5-1, with D tentatively TRBD2 (6 bases). The CDR3 length is 15 residues. V dropped 5 bases and J dropped 1 base, with 14 bases sitting between them. The V gene's germline CDR1 is SGHRS and CDR2 YFSETQ. The CDR3 nucleotides are TGCGCCAGCAGTCTAGGATGGGGGGGCACAGATACGCAGTATTTT. This encodes CASSLGWGGTDTQYF.

This clone rates as medium-sized. DNA for the CDR3: TGTGCCAGCAGGTACACGTACGAGCAGTACTTC. Translating it yields CASRYTYEQYF. The chain uses TRBV2 and TRBJ2-7; D is ambiguous. The V gene's germline CDR1 is SNHLY and CDR2 FYNNEI. The CDR3 length is 11 residues. Deletions cut 6 bases from V and 4 bases from J, with 7 bases between.

The gene calls are TRBV10-3 and TRBJ1-6; TRBD1 aligns across 8 bases. Unmatched junction bases numbered 4, after V lost 0 bases and J lost 9 bases. CDR1 is ENHRY, CDR2 SYGVKD, per germline. CDR3 length: 15 residues. The CDR3 here is CAISESQGVFSPLHF. In DNA, the CDR3 is TGTGCCATCAGTGAGTCACAGGGGGTATTTTCACCCCTCCACTTT.

The V gene is TRBV5-1, the J gene TRBJ2-5; a possible D gene is TRBD1 (5 bases). Trimming shortened V by 4 bases and J by 4 bases, and 14 bases separated the two germline ends. CDR1 and CDR2 (germline): SGHRS, YFSETQ. The CDR3 is 14 residues long. CDR3 DNA: TGCGCCAGCAGCCAAGGGGTATCCGGAGAGACCCAGTACTTC. Translated: CASSQGVSGETQYF.

The chain carries TRBV6-6 and TRBJ1-3; D call uncertain. Trimming took 3 bases from V and 0 from J, leaving 12 bases between them. The CDR3 runs to 16 residues. Germline loops: CDR1 MNHNY, CDR2 SVGAGI (reference sequence). The chain's CDR3 is CASSYFFPSSGNTIYF. CDR3 bases: TGTGCCAGCAGTTATTTTTTTCCGTCCTCTGGAAACACCATATATTTT.